This T cell receptor beta chain was captured by sequencing in a study of T cell responses to AZD1222 COVID-19 vaccine. The V and J ends lost 7 bases and 4 bases respectively, with 17 bases between them. Germline CDR1 reads MNHEY; CDR2 reads SVGAGI. The CDR3 covers 15 residues. Profiling relied on immunoSEQ multiplex PCR, and the TCRdb table lists in-frame clones only, not all of them. Of 140,000 to 150,000 clones listed, roughly 91% are singletons. As concerns this clone: Antigen unknown.

General observations from the study: Spike as a whole was targeted by vaccine-associated CD4 TCRs, dominant at 160-218 and 743-854. Seropositive at baseline were only six AZD1222 recipients. Most donors were white British and more were female, and clonal diversity was possibly underestimated.

The material was peripheral blood, obtained on day 0 of AZD1222 vaccination. The origin of this receptor is an adult in good health. The chain recombines TRBV6-5 with TRBJ1-5; D is ambiguous. The CDR3 DNA follows: TGTGCCAGCAAAAATGGCGCAAGCTCTAATCAGCCCCAGCATTTT. This sequence encodes CASKNGASSNQPQHF.